This T cell receptor beta chain was sequenced for a study of blood T cell repertoires in COVID-19. Trimming took 4 bases from V and 8 from J, leaving 11 bases between them. The CDR3 length is 13 residues. CDR1 is SGHVS, CDR2 FQNEAQ, per germline. Under the authors' procedure: Amplification of reference gene primers provided the estimated nucleated cell counts. The method was immunoSEQ multiplex PCR; TCRdb's version includes in-frame clones alone and lacks a portion of them. V, J and clone size are those of that table, while D and trimming were read from the DNA. The data hold roughly 140,000 clones, with 84% observed a single time.

This receptor was obtained from a man aged 45-60 years who had recovered from COVID-19. V usage is TRBV7-8 and J usage is TRBJ2-2, with D hard to call. The sequenced sample consisted of PBMCs or T cells enriched from blood (not recorded which). Here the CDR3 reads CASSSVDIGELFF. CDR3 nucleotide sequence: TGTGCCAGCAGCTCGGTAGACATAGGGGAGCTGTTTTTT.